One and the same sample provided the 26 T cell receptor beta chains below, sequenced in a study of T-cell memory formation after mild COVID-19. One entry per CDR3 protein, called by TCRdb with MiXCR from the 5' RACE reads. Here the sample spans approximately 580,000 distinct CDR3 sequences, over 20% being singletons. The sequencing input was PBMCs or a T cell subset sorted from them (not recorded which). These receptors were taken from an adult woman who had mild COVID-19 (a few samples of this study predate the infection). Cell type and time point are not known.

The CDR3 DNA is TGTGCCAGCAGTTTAAACGGGAGGCGCTACGAGCAGTACTTC. Protein sequence: CASSLNGRRYEQYF. This chain uses TRBV6-5 with TRBJ2-7, with 7 bases identical to TRBD2. The CDR3 loop spans 14 amino acids. CDR1 is MNHEY and CDR2 is SVGAGI in the germline V gene. With V trimmed by 4 bases and J by 3 bases, 6 bases remained unmatched.

This clonotype was detected only a few times. This chain connects TRBV6-2 or TRBV6-3 to TRBJ2-1; D gene ambiguous. The germline V gene has CDR1 MNHEY and CDR2 SVGEGT. Trimming stripped 2 bases from V and 2 bases from J, with 10 bases between. The CDR3 has 15 residues. The DNA of the CDR3 is TGTGCCAGCAGTTACGATCACGGACCCTACAATGAGCAGTTCTTC. Residues: CASSYDHGPYNEQFF.

The genes are TRBV7-2 and TRBJ1-1; D gene uncertain. Trimming removed 0 bases from V and 9 bases from J, with 11 bases in between. CDR1 SGHTA and CDR2 FQGNSA come from the germline V gene. The CDR3 has 13 amino acids. The CDR3 protein is CASSLAHLGKAFF. Written as DNA, the CDR3 is TGTGCCAGCAGCTTAGCTCACTTGGGGAAAGCTTTCTTT. The variable domain in full, with the rest retrieved from reference TRBV7-2 and TRBJ1-1, is GAGVSQSPSNKVTEKGKDVELRCDPISGHTALYWYRQSLGQGLEFLIYFQGNSAPDKSGLPSDRFSAERTGGSVSTLTIQRTQQEDSAVYLCASSLAHLGKAFFGQGTRLTVV.

The DNA of the CDR3 is TGTGCCAGCAGGGACCGGGGGGGCCTCACCGGGGAGCTGTTTTTT. Its translation: CASRDRGGLTGELFF. The chain recombines TRBV12-3 or TRBV12-4 with TRBJ2-2; TRBD2 agrees at 8 bases. With 6 bases clipped from V and 4 bases from J, the junction kept 7 bases outside the gene matches. The CDR3 has 15 amino acids.

The chain is built from TRBV7-2 and TRBJ1-5; possible D gene TRBD1, 5 bases. V gave up 3 bases and J gave up 2 bases, with 8 bases separating them. Germline CDR1 and CDR2: SGHTA and FQGNSA. The CDR3 spans 14 residues. CDR3: CASSFETGNQPQHF. The CDR3 DNA is TGTGCCAGCAGCTTTGAGACAGGCAATCAGCCCCAGCATTTT.

This clonotype came up once. The J gene is TRBJ2-1, the V gene TRBV7-9; D is unclear. Per germline, CDR1 SEHNR and CDR2 FQNEAQ (reference sequence). CDR3 length: 15 amino acids. V lost 5 bases, J lost 2 bases, and 13 bases lay in between. CDR3 sequence (DNA): TGTGCCAGCAGCACCTCTGTAGGACCCTACAATGAGCAGTTCTTC. Protein: CASSTSVGPYNEQFF. Full variable domain (outside the CDR3, taken from reference TRBV7-9 and TRBJ2-1): DTGVSQNPRHKITKRGQNVTFRCDPISEHNRLYWYRQTLGQGPEFLTYFQNEAQLEKSRLLSDRFSAERPKGSFSTLEIQRTEQGDSAMYLCASSTSVGPYNEQFFGPGTRLTVL.

The sample holds a few counts of this clonotype. V gene TRBV5-4 combines with J gene TRBJ2-2; no firm D call. V was shortened by 0 bases and J by 6 bases, with 12 bases between the two germline ends. Germline CDR1 reads SGHNT; CDR2 reads YYREEE (reference sequence). The CDR3 spans 15 residues. Here the CDR3 reads CASSLGPADPGELFF. The CDR3 DNA follows: TGTGCCAGCAGCTTGGGACCGGCCGACCCCGGGGAGCTGTTTTTT.

This clonotype was recorded a few times. The rearrangement links TRBV6-6 to TRBJ2-1; no reliable D call. Germline CDR1 MNHNY, CDR2 SVGAGI (reference sequence). This CDR3 has 15 amino acids. V lost 0 bases and J lost 6, with 12 bases in between. CDR3 protein: CASSYSGPSGNEQFF. As DNA, the CDR3 is TGTGCCAGCAGTTACTCGGGTCCCTCCGGCAATGAGCAGTTCTTC.

This clonotype occurred a few times. DNA for the CDR3: TGTGCCACCAGTGATTTCGGCGGTCCGCACAATGAGCAGTTCTTC. The encoded protein is CATSDFGGPHNEQFF. The chain has TRBV24-1 and TRBJ2-1; no clear D gene. Per the germline V gene, CDR1 is KGHDR and CDR2 is SFDVKD. The CDR3 runs 15 residues. Trimming pared 1 base from V and 5 bases from J, leaving 11 bases between.

This clonotype was seen more than once but under ten times. A read error may produce the germline difference seen at one junction end. J is TRBJ2-3 and V is TRBV9, with TRBD1 matching over 7 bases. The germline V gene has CDR1 SGDLS and CDR2 YYNGEE. CDR3 size: 15 residues. CDR3 in DNA: TGTGCCAGCAGCCCATCGGGACAGCCCCTTCACAAATGGTCTTTT. This codes for CASSPSGQPLHKWSF.

This clonotype came up a few times. The chain uses TRBV14 and TRBJ2-7; D is possibly TRBD1 or TRBD2 (5 bases each). V was cut by 0 bases and J by 5 bases, with 8 bases left in between. This CDR3 has 13 amino acids. CDR1 is SGHDN, CDR2 FVKESK, per germline. For the CDR3, the DNA is TGTGCCAGCAGCCAAGATTTGGGGGACGAGCAGTACTTC. Residues: CASSQDLGDEQYF. The entire variable domain, with the rest obtained from reference TRBV14 and TRBJ2-7, is as follows: EAGVTQFPSHSVIEKGQTVTLRCDPISGHDNLYWYRRVMGKEIKFLLHFVKESKQDESGMPNNRFLAERTGGTYSTLKVQPAELEDSGVYFCASSQDLGDEQYFGPGTRLTVT.

CDR3 sequence reads: CSATGIPGRINSPLHF. In DNA form, the CDR3 reads TGCAGTGCTACGGGCATTCCGGGACGGATTAATTCACCCCTCCACTTT. This sequence joins TRBV20-1 and TRBJ1-6; TRBD1 is a possible D gene (5 bases). Deletions cut 4 bases from V and 6 bases from J, with 19 bases between. CDR3 length equals 16 residues. Germline V lookup: CDR1 DFQATT, CDR2 SNEGSKA (reference sequence).

In this sample, this clonotype turned up a few times. This sequence joins TRBV4-3 and TRBJ2-7; TRBD2 matches at 9 bases. Germline CDR1 and CDR2: LGHNA and YSLEER. After removal of 1 base from V and 2 bases from J, the junction contained 3 bases not matched to a gene. The CDR3 runs to 15 residues. CDR3 in DNA: TGCGCCAGCAGCCAAGCCGGGACTAGCCCCTACGAGCAGTACTTC. Its translation is CASSQAGTSPYEQYF.

This clonotype was counted at least ten times. The chain couples TRBV6-2 or TRBV6-3 to TRBJ1-6; D gene uncertain. This CDR3 has 17 amino acids. Germline loops: CDR1 MNHEY, CDR2 SVGEGT. Trimming removed 2 bases at V and 7 bases at J, with 18 bases between. The CDR3 sequence is CASSYVATTTPNSPLHF. For the CDR3, the DNA is TGTGCCAGCAGTTACGTCGCGACAACCACTCCGAATTCACCCCTCCACTTT.

This rearrangement joins TRBV4-3 to TRBJ2-1; D not certain. Germline assignment: CDR1 LGHNA and CDR2 YSLEER. The length of the CDR3 is 16 residues. The V end lost 0 bases, the J end lost 4 bases, and 13 bases lay between the germline ends. CDR3: CASSQDLSVAYNEQFF. Here the CDR3 DNA reads TGCGCCAGCAGCCAAGATCTAAGCGTGGCGTACAATGAGCAGTTCTTC.

The chain joins TRBV20-1 to TRBJ2-2; D remains unclear. The V and J ends lost 3 bases and 0 bases respectively, with 8 bases between them. The CDR3 sequence is 14 residues long. Germline values: CDR1 DFQATT, CDR2 SNEGSKA (reference sequence). CDR3 loop: CSARPSANTGELFF. In DNA, the CDR3 is TGCAGTGCTAGGCCCAGCGCGAACACCGGGGAGCTGTTTTTT.

At least ten counts were recorded for this clonotype. The chain links TRBV12-3 or TRBV12-4 to TRBJ1-2; D not resolved. The CDR3 covers 12 residues. The germline V and J ends were trimmed by 5 bases and 2 bases, with 6 bases remaining between them. DNA of the CDR3: TGTGCCAGCAGTCAGAACAACTATGGCTACACCTTC. It is translated as CASSQNNYGYTF.

This clonotype showed up many times. The CDR3 loop is CASSWTGAPYNEQFF. The CDR3 DNA is TGTGCCAGCAGCTGGACAGGGGCCCCCTACAATGAGCAGTTCTTC. The V and J genes are TRBV5-6 and TRBJ2-1; 9 positions agree with TRBD1. CDR3 length equals 15 residues. Germline CDR1 reads SGHDT; CDR2 reads YYEEEE. V was clipped by 3 bases and J by 2 bases; unmatched bases: 3.

The CDR3 DNA sequence: TGTGCCAGCAGCTCCGTCGGGGGGCCGGAGACCCAGTACTTC. This translates into CASSSVGGPETQYF. The J gene is TRBJ2-5, the V gene TRBV7-6, with D possibly matching TRBD2 (7 bases). Germline values: CDR1 SGHVS, CDR2 FNYEAQ. CDR3 length: 14 residues. Trimming pared 4 bases from V and 5 bases from J, leaving 14 bases between. Together with reference TRBV7-6 and TRBJ2-5, the CDR3 gives the full variable domain: GAGVSQSPRYKVTKRGQDVALRCDPISGHVSLYWYRQALGQGPEFLTYFNYEAQQDKSGLPNDRFSAERPEGSISTLTIQRTEQRDSAMYRCASSSVGGPETQYFGPGTRLLVL.

The chain is built from TRBV19 and TRBJ1-5; D is ambiguous. The germline gives CDR1 LNHDA, CDR2 SQIVND (reference sequence). The CDR3 runs 16 residues. The germline V and J ends were trimmed by 4 bases and 2 bases, with 15 bases remaining between them. CDR3 DNA sequence: TGTGCCAGTAGTAATACTCCGGGCATCGGCAATCAGCCCCAGCATTTT. Its translation is CASSNTPGIGNQPQHF.

J is TRBJ2-7 and V is TRBV27; D is perhaps TRBD1 or TRBD2 (5 bases each). The CDR3 extends over 15 amino acids. V shed 4 bases and J shed 0 bases, with 13 bases lying between them. Germline V CDR1 and CDR2: MNHEY, SMNVEV (reference sequence). The CDR3 DNA sequence: TGTGCCAGCAGTTCACCGGGACGGACCTCCTACGAGCAGTACTTC. Encoded protein: CASSSPGRTSYEQYF.

This chain connects TRBV5-1 to TRBJ1-1; D gene unclear. The germline gives CDR1 SGHRS, CDR2 YFSETQ. This CDR3 contains 15 residues. V lost 2 bases, J lost 0 bases, and 11 bases lay in between. The CDR3 loop is CASSFQQNLNTEAFF. The CDR3 DNA sequence: TGCGCCAGCAGCTTCCAACAGAACTTGAACACTGAAGCTTTCTTT. Looking up the rest from reference TRBV5-1 and TRBJ1-1 gives the full variable domain: KAGVTQTPRYLIKTRGQQVTLSCSPISGHRSVSWYQQTPGQGLQFLFEYFSETQRNKGNFPGRFSGRQFSNSRSEMNVSTLELGDSALYLCASSFQQNLNTEAFFGQGTRLTVV.

The genes are TRBV30 and TRBJ2-5; TRBD2 matches 12 bases. Germline V CDR1 and CDR2: GTSNPN, SVGIG (reference sequence). V lost 1 base to trimming and J lost 2 bases; unmatched junction nucleotides: 2. There are 15 residues in the CDR3. In nucleotides, the CDR3 is TGTGCCTGGAGTGCCGGACTAGCGGGGCAAGAGACCCAGTACTTC. Translating gives CAWSAGLAGQETQYF.

This clonotype was counted only a few times. CDR3: CASSVDGGATYEQYF. CDR3 nucleotides: TGTGCCAGCAGCGTAGACGGGGGCGCCACCTACGAGCAGTACTTC. The chain uses TRBV9 and TRBJ2-7; the D call may be TRBD1 or TRBD2 (6 bases each). The germline gives CDR1 SGDLS, CDR2 YYNGEE. V was pared by 0 bases and J by 2 bases, with 12 bases between. The CDR3 consists of 15 residues. Combining the CDR3 with reference TRBV9 and TRBJ2-7 gives the whole variable domain DSGVTQTPKHLITATGQRVTLRCSPRSGDLSVYWYQQSLDQGLQFLIQYYNGEERAKGNILERFSAQQFPDLHSELNLSSLELGDSALYFCASSVDGGATYEQYFGPGTRLTVT.

This clonotype appeared a few times. This chain uses TRBV4-1 with TRBJ1-2; 8 bases are shared with TRBD1. J gave up 0 bases and V 0 bases, and 12 bases lay outside the gene matches. The CDR3 consists of 19 residues. Germline assignment: CDR1 MGHRA and CDR2 YSYEKL. The CDR3 DNA follows: TGCGCCAGCAGCCAAGACAGCCTTGGGACAGGAACAACTAACTATGGCTACACCTTC. Translation: CASSQDSLGTGTTNYGYTF.

This clonotype has just a few counts. J is TRBJ1-2 and V is TRBV12-3 or TRBV12-4; D not resolved. V was trimmed by 6 bases and J by 4 bases, leaving 9 bases between them. This CDR3 contains 12 residues. CDR3: CASSGPRYGYTF. CDR3 in DNA: TGTGCCAGCAGCGGACCCCGCTATGGCTACACCTTC.